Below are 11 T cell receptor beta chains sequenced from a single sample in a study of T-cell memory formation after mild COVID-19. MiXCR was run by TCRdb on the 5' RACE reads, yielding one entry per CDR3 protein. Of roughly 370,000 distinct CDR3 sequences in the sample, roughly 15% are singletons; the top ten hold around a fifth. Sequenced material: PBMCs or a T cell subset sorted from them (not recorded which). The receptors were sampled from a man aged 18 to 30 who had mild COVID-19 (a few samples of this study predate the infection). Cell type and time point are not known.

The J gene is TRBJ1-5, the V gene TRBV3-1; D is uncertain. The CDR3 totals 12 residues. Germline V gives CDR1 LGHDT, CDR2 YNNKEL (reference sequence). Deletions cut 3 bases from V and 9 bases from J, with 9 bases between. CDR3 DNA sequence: TGTGCCAGCAGCCACGCGGACGGGCCCCAGCATTTT. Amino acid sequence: CASSHADGPQHF. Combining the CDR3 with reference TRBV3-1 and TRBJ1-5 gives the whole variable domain DTAVSQTPKYLVTQMGNDKSIKCEQNLGHDTMYWYKQDSKKFLKIMFSYNNKELIINETVPNRFSPKSPDKAHLNLHINSLELGDSAVYFCASSHADGPQHFGDGTRLSIL.

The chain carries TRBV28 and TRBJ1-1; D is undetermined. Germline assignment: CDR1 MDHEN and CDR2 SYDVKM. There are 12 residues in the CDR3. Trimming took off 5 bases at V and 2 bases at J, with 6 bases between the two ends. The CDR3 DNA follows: TGTGCCAGCAGTCAGATTAACACTGAAGCTTTCTTT. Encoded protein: CASSQINTEAFF.

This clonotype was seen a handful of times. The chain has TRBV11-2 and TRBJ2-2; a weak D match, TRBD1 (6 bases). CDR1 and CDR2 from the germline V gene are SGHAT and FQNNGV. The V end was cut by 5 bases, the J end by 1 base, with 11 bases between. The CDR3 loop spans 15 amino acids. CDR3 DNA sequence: TGTGCCAGCAGCCCCGACAGGTGGAACACCGGGGAGCTGTTTTTT. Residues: CASSPDRWNTGELFF.

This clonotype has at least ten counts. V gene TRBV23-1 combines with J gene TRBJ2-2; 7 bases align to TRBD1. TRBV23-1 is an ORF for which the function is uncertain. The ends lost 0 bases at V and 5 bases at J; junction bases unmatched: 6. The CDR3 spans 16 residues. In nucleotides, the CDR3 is TGCGCCAGCAGTCAATCTAGACAGGGATGGACCGGGGAGCTGTTTTTT. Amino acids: CASSQSRQGWTGELFF.

CDR3 in amino acids: CASSGGLAGGSYNEQFF. The CDR3 nucleotides read TGTGCCAGCAGTGGGGGACTAGCGGGGGGATCCTACAATGAGCAGTTCTTC. The chain combines TRBV2 with TRBJ2-1; 15 bases fit TRBD2. CDR1 is SNHLY, CDR2 FYNNEI, per germline. This CDR3 spans 17 amino acids. The trim removed 4 bases at V and 1 base at J, leaving 2 bases unmatched.

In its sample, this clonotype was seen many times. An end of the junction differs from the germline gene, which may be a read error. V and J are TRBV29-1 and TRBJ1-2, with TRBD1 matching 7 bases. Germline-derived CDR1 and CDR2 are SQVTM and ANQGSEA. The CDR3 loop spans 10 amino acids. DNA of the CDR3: TGCAGCGCTGGGGACAGCCCGGGCTCCTTC. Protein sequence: CSAGDSPGSF.

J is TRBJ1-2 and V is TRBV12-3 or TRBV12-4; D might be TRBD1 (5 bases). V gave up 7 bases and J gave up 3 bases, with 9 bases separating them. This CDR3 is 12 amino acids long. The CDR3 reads CASTSGDYGYTF. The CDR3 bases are TGTGCCAGCACCTCGGGGGACTATGGCTACACCTTC.

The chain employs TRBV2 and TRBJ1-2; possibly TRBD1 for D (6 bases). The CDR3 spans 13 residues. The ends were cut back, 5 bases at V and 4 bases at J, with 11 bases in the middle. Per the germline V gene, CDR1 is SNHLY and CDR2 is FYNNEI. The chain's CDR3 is CASSWDTIYGYTF. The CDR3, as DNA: TGTGCCAGCAGTTGGGACACAATCTATGGCTACACCTTC.

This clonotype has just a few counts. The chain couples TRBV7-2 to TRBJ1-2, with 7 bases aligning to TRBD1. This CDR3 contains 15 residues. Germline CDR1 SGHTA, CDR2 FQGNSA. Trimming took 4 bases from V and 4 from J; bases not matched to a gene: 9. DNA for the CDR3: TGTGCCAGCAGCTCACACGGGACAGTCTTCTATGGCTACACCTTC. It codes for CASSSHGTVFYGYTF.

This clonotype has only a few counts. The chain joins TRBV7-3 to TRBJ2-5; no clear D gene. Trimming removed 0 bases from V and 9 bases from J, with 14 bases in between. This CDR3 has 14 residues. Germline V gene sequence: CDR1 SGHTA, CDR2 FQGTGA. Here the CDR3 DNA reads TGTGCCAGCAGCTTAACAGGATCGACTTGGGCCCAGTACTTC. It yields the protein CASSLTGSTWAQYF. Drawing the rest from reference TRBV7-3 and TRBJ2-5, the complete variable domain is GAGVSQTPSNKVTEKGKYVELRCDPISGHTALYWYRQSLGQGPEFLIYFQGTGAADDSGLPNDRFFAVRPEGSVSTLKIQRTERGDSAVYLCASSLTGSTWAQYFGPGTRLLVL.

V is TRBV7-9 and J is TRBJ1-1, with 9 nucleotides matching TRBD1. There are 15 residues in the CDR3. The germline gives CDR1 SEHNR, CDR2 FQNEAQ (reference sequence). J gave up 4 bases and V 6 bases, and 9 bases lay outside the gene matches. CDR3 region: CASSPGTGSSTEAFF. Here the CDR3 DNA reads TGTGCCAGCAGTCCCGGGACAGGGTCGAGCACTGAAGCTTTCTTT.